This paragraph reports one T cell receptor (beta chain). Its matching antigen is unknown. The CDR3 covers 13 residues. V gave up 5 bases and J gave up 2 bases, with 9 bases separating them. Germline V gene data show CDR1 as SGHTA and CDR2 as FQGNSA. The data stem from a study of T cell responses to AZD1222 COVID-19 vaccine. Findings and limits, study-wide: At baseline, seropositivity was found in only a handful of AZD1222 recipients. Repertoire samples came only from after the peak T cell response. Spike-specific TCR breadth and depth grew following two AZD1222 doses.

Generated by immunoSEQ multiplex PCR, the TCRdb table keeps only in-frame clones and is missing some. The sample shows roughly 100,000 clones, roughly 90% of them seen only once. The V and J genes are TRBV7-2 and TRBJ2-5, with a tentative D call TRBD2 (5 bases). The clonotype was recovered from an adult in good health. Sequenced material: peripheral blood, taken on day 0 of AZD1222 vaccination. The chain's CDR3 is CASSRGEQETQYF. The CDR3 DNA reads TGTGCCAGCAGCCGGGGAGAGCAAGAGACCCAGTACTTC.